The text below deals with one TCR beta chain. The antigen is undetermined. 60 Vbeta and 13 Jbeta primers were used in PCR. Using immunoSEQ multiplex PCR, the repertoire was profiled, and TCRdb retains in-frame clones only, with some absent. The profile covers roughly 150,000 clones, with 75% to 90% appearing a single time and less than 2.5% taken by the ten largest. The data are from a study of cytomegalovirus exposure and HLA in healthy donors. Study in general: Within the Caucasian-associated ancestry cluster were 65% to 85% of the approximately 400 genotyped donors. Study outcomes and limitations: Sequencing probably produced one cluster of sequence variants that were highly shared.

This CDR3 contains 15 residues. Germline V lookup: CDR1 MNHNY, CDR2 SVGAGI (reference sequence). V trimming: 5 bases; J trimming: 5 bases; junction bases outside the gene matches: 7. Everyone who donated was a healthy bone marrow donor. The sequence came from a male donor in good health and CMV-seronegative. The sample comprised PBMCs. V is TRBV6-6 and J is TRBJ1-2; 11 bases match TRBD1. CDR3 protein: CASSIRTGGEYGYTF. Written as DNA, the CDR3 is TGTGCCAGCAGTATCCGGACAGGGGGCGAGTATGGCTACACCTTC.